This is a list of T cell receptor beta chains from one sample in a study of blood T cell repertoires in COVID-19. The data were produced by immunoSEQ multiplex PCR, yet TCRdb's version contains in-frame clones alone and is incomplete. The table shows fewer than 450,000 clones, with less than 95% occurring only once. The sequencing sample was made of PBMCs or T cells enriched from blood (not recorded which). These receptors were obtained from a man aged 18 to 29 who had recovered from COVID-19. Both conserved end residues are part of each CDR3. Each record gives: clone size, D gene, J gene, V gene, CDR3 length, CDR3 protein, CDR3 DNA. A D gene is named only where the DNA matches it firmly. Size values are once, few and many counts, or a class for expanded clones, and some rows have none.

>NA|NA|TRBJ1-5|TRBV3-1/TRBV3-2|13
CASSQGDSRSQHF
TGTGCCAGCAGCCAAGGGGACTCCCGCTCCCAGCATTTT
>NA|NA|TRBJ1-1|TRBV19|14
CASSTGIKNTEAFF
TGTGCCAGTAGCACAGGGATTAAGAACACTGAAGCTTTCTTT
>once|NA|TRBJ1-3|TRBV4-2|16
CASSPRSLGSGNTIYF
TGTGCCAGCAGCCCAAGGAGCTTGGGCTCTGGAAACACCATATATTTT
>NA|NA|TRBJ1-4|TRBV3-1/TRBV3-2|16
CASSQDPGGTNEKLFF
TGTGCCAGCAGCCAAGATCCCGGGGGGACTAATGAAAAACTGTTTTTT
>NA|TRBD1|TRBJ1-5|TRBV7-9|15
CASSRETGNDQPQHF
TGTGCCAGCAGCCGGGAGACAGGGAATGATCAGCCCCAGCATTTT
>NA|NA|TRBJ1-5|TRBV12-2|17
CASRLVGTGGVNQPQHF
TGTGCAAGTCGCTTAGTTGGCACAGGGGGCGTCAATCAGCCCCAGCATTTT
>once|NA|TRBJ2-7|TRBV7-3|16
CASSLSVVGGTAHQYF
TGTGCCAGCAGCTTATCAGTTGTGGGCGGGACTGCTCACCAGTACTTC
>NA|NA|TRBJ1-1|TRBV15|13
CATSLGLYTEAFF
TGTGCCACCAGCCTCGGGTTGTACACTGAAGCTTTCTTT
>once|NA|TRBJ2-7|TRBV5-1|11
CANSSPYEQYF
TGCGCCAACTCATCCCCTTACGAGCAGTACTTC
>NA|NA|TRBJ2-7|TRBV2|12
CASNRFSYEQYF
TGTGCCAGCAATCGGTTCTCCTACGAGCAGTACTTC
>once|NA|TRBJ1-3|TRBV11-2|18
CASSLRGGSTPSGNTIYF
TGTGCCAGCAGCCTACGCGGCGGGTCAACGCCCTCTGGAAACACCATATATTTT
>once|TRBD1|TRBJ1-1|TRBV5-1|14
CASRDTGGSAEAFF
TGCGCCAGCAGGGATACAGGGGGCTCTGCTGAAGCTTTCTTT
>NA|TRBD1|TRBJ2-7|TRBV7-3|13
CASSWDRGYEQYF
TGTGCCAGCAGCTGGGACAGGGGTTACGAGCAGTACTTC
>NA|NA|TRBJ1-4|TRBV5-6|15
CASSPRGGSNEKLFF
TGTGCCAGCAGCCCTCGAGGAGGGTCGAATGAAAAACTGTTTTTT
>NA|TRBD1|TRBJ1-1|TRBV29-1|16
CSVEEMGQGAHTEAFF
TGCAGCGTTGAAGAGATGGGACAGGGGGCCCACACTGAAGCTTTCTTT
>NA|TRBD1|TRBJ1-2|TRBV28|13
CASRETGSGGYTF
TGTGCCAGCAGGGAGACAGGGTCTGGTGGCTACACCTTC
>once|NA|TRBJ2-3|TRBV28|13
CASSLTKPDTQYF
TGTGCCAGCAGTTTGACTAAACCCGATACGCAGTATTTT
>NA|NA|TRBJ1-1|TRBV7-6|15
CASSPDIGRNTEAFF
TGTGCCAGCAGCCCAGACATAGGGAGGAACACTGAAGCTTTCTTT
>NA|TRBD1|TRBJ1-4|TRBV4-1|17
CASSQDLPGTGNEKLFF
TGCGCCAGCAGCCAAGACCTTCCCGGGACAGGCAATGAAAAACTGTTTTTT
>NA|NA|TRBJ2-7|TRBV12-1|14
CASSRLAGVVEQYF
TGTGCCAGCAGCAGACTAGCGGGAGTGGTCGAGCAGTACTTC